The rows below give T cell receptor beta chains drawn from one sample of a study of T cells after yellow fever vaccination. MiXCR was run by TCRdb on the 5' RACE reads, yielding one entry per CDR3 protein. The table has more than 65,000 distinct CDR3 sequences, more than 10% seen once. The specimen comprised CD8+ T cells not binding an NS4B(214-222) dextramer, sorted from PBMCs, sampled 21 days after the first yellow fever vaccination. The receptor source for this set is a man aged 18 to 29 who received the YFV17D yellow fever vaccine. Both conserved end residues are part of each CDR3. D genes are given only for firm matches. Clone size is given for some rows only: seen once, a few or many times, or a class if the clone is expanded.

NA,TRBJ2-1,TRBV18,few,TGTGCCAGCTCACCACTAACACTTGAGCAGTTCTTC,CASSPLTLEQFF
NA,TRBJ1-2,TRBV9,few,TGTGCCAGCAGCGTCGAGGGGGTGGACGGCTACACCTTC,CASSVEGVDGYTF
TRBD1,TRBJ2-7,TRBV12-3/TRBV12-4,NA,TGTGCCAGCAGTCCCGAGGTACCCGGACAGGGGACGTCCTACGAGCAGTACTTC,CASSPEVPGQGTSYEQYF
NA,TRBJ2-3,TRBV14,few,TGTGCCAGCAGCCAGTGGAGATCTATTGATACGCAGTATTTT,CASSQWRSIDTQYF
TRBD1,TRBJ1-5,TRBV6-1,few,TGTGCCAGCAGTGAATTAATGAGTTTCCGGACAGGGGTTATCCAGCCCCAGCATTTT,CASSELMSFRTGVIQPQHF
TRBD1,TRBJ1-4,TRBV9,NA,TGTGCCAGCAGCGTGGAGTCTAGGGACAGCGAAAATGAAAAACTGTTTTTT,CASSVESRDSENEKLFF
TRBD1,TRBJ2-3,TRBV9,NA,TGTGCCAGCAGCCTCGGACAGGAAAGCACAGATACGCAGTATTTT,CASSLGQESTDTQYF
NA,TRBJ1-1,TRBV7-9,few,TGTGCCAGCAGCTTAGCGATAGGCCATGGGGCTTTCTTT,CASSLAIGHGAFF
TRBD2,TRBJ2-2,TRBV7-8,NA,TGTGCCAGCAGCTTTTTCTATGCTCCCCGCGGGGGGAACACCGGGGAGCTGTTTTTT,CASSFFYAPRGGNTGELFF
TRBD2,TRBJ2-5,TRBV25-1,NA,TGTGCCAGCCGCGCGGGGGTTGAGACCCAGTACTTC,CASRAGVETQYF
NA,TRBJ2-3,TRBV18,few,TGTGCCAGCTCATCGCTCCTTGACAAGTTGAGCACAGATACGCAGTATTTT,CASSSLLDKLSTDTQYF
NA,TRBJ1-1,TRBV5-6,NA,TGTGCCAGCAGACCGGGGGGGCTGGAAGCTTTCTTT,CASRPGGLEAFF
TRBD2,TRBJ2-7,TRBV5-4,NA,TGTGCCAGCAGCTTAGCGGGGGGGCCGTTCTACGAGCAGTACTTC,CASSLAGGPFYEQYF
NA,TRBJ2-1,TRBV13,NA,TGTGCCAGCAGCTTAGGAGGGCTCTCCTACAATGAGCAGTTCTTC,CASSLGGLSYNEQFF
TRBD1,TRBJ2-7,TRBV15,NA,TGTGCCACCAGCACGAGACAGGGAAGCTCCTACGAGCAGTACTTC,CATSTRQGSSYEQYF
NA,TRBJ2-1,TRBV29-1,NA,TGCAGCGTTGACGAAGGGGGGCTCTATGAGCAGTTCTTC,CSVDEGGLYEQFF
TRBD2,TRBJ2-3,TRBV29-1,NA,TGCAGCGTTGATGGGAGCGGGGGGCCATCTCCAGATACGCAGTATTTT,CSVDGSGGPSPDTQYF
NA,TRBJ1-2,TRBV10-3,many,TGTGCCATCAGTGAGTCGATTCTTGTAGGTAGTATCTATGGCTACACCTTC,CAISESILVGSIYGYTF
TRBD2,TRBJ2-1,TRBV29-1,few,TGCAGCGTTGAATTGGGACTAGCGAAGTTCTTC,CSVELGLAKFF
TRBD2,TRBJ2-5,TRBV4-2,NA,TGTGCCAGCAGCCAGACTAGCGGGGGGGCAGAGACCCAGTACTTC,CASSQTSGGAETQYF
TRBD1,TRBJ2-2,TRBV7-7,NA,TGTGCCAGCAGCTTGGAAGAGGGGGCTGGCGCCGGGGAGCTGTTTTTT,CASSLEEGAGAGELFF
TRBD2,TRBJ2-1,TRBV11-2,once,TGTGCCAGCAGCTCCACAACTAGCGGGGGGGGTTACAATGAGCAGTTCTTC,CASSSTTSGGGYNEQFF
NA,TRBJ1-1,TRBV4-1,NA,TGCGCCAGCAGCTACGTAGGCCAGGGGGAAGCTTTCTTT,CASSYVGQGEAFF
NA,TRBJ1-6,TRBV5-5,few,TGTGCCAGCAGCTTATCAGGGGTCCACTATAATTCACCCCTCCACTTT,CASSLSGVHYNSPLHF
NA,TRBJ2-3,TRBV2,few,TGTGCCAGCTGGAGTCGTGACACAGATACGCAGTATTTT,CASWSRDTDTQYF
NA,TRBJ2-5,TRBV11-1,few,TGTGCCAGCAGCTTAGGCGGTACGTGGACAGAGACCCAGTACTTC,CASSLGGTWTETQYF
NA,TRBJ1-1,TRBV6-1,once,TGTGCCAGCGAATTAGGGGGGCTAAGGTGCACTGAAGCTTTCTTT,CASELGGLRCTEAFF
NA,TRBJ1-5,TRBV7-3,few,TGTGCCAGCAGCTTCCCGGGATCCCATAGCAATCAGCCCCAGCATTTT,CASSFPGSHSNQPQHF
NA,TRBJ2-1,TRBV5-6,few,TGTGCCAGCAGCTTGGAGGGTCCCTACAATGAGCAGTTCTTC,CASSLEGPYNEQFF
NA,TRBJ1-5,TRBV7-2,few,TGTGCCAGCAGCTTCTCCGACAGTATCAATCAGCCCCAGCATTTT,CASSFSDSINQPQHF
TRBD2,TRBJ2-2,TRBV24-1,NA,TGTGCCACCAGTGATCGGGACTACCCGTCGAACACCGGGGAGCTGTTTTTT,CATSDRDYPSNTGELFF
NA,TRBJ1-2,TRBV4-1,few,TGCGCCAGCAGCCAAGAGGCAGGGTCCTATGGCTACACCTTC,CASSQEAGSYGYTF
NA,TRBJ1-4,TRBV18,NA,TGTGCCAGCTCACAGCAGGGGACTAATGAAAAACTGTTTTTT,CASSQQGTNEKLFF
TRBD1,TRBJ2-5,TRBV6-1,NA,TGTGCCAGCAGTGCGGACAGGAAAATCCAAGAGACCCAGTACTTC,CASSADRKIQETQYF
TRBD1,TRBJ1-1,TRBV15,once,TGTGCCACCAGCAGAGAACGACGGGACAGACCGAACACTGAAGCTCTCTTT,CATSRERRDRPNTEALF
TRBD1,TRBJ2-1,TRBV5-1,few,TGCGCCAGCAGCGGGGGGGACAGGGGAATGATGAATGAGCAGTTCTTC,CASSGGDRGMMNEQFF
NA,TRBJ2-2,TRBV6-1,few,TGTGCCAGCCGCCGGACGGCGGGAAGCACCGGGGAGCTGTTTTTT,CASRRTAGSTGELFF
TRBD2,TRBJ2-2,TRBV10-2,few,TGCGCCGCTGGACTAGCGGGGGGGGCTCCGAACACCGGGGAGCTGTTTTTT,CAAGLAGGAPNTGELFF
TRBD2,TRBJ2-7,TRBV10-2,few,TGCGCCAGCAGGTGGACTAGCGGGGGACAATACGAGCAGTACTTC,CASRWTSGGQYEQYF
TRBD1,TRBJ2-1,TRBV28,few,TGTGCCATCCGGGACAGGGGCCTCTACAATGAGCAGTTCTTC,CAIRDRGLYNEQFF
NA,TRBJ2-1,TRBV4-2,few,TGTGCCAGCAGCCAACTAGCGACCAATGAGCAGTTCTTC,CASSQLATNEQFF
TRBD2,TRBJ2-1,TRBV7-3,many,TGTGCCAGCAGCTTTGGGAGCGGGGGTCCTTACAATGAGCAGTTCTTC,CASSFGSGGPYNEQFF
NA,TRBJ1-3,TRBV12-3/TRBV12-4,few,TGTGCCAGCAGTTCGGCAGGTGGAAACACCATATATTTT,CASSSAGGNTIYF
NA,TRBJ2-1,TRBV20-1,few,TGCAGTGCTAGTGGGGCAGGGAACAATGAGCAGTTCTTC,CSASGAGNNEQFF
NA,TRBJ1-2,TRBV12-3/TRBV12-4,large,TGTGCCAGCAGCCAAAACCCCCCCGGTGGCTACACCTTC,CASSQNPPGGYTF
NA,TRBJ2-7,TRBV6-4,few,TGTGCCAGCAGCGACAGCCGACTCTACGAGCAGTACTTC,CASSDSRLYEQYF
TRBD1,TRBJ2-7,TRBV5-6,NA,TGTGCCAGCAGCTCTCCAAGGACAGGCAAGGACTTC,CASSSPRTGKDF
NA,TRBJ2-5,TRBV7-3,NA,TGTGCCAGCAGCTTAAACCCCTTTTGGGAGACCCAGTACTTC,CASSLNPFWETQYF
NA,TRBJ1-1,TRBV29-1,NA,TGCAGCGTTGTCCTGGGAAACACTGAAGCTTTCTTT,CSVVLGNTEAFF
TRBD2,TRBJ2-2,TRBV7-6,NA,TGTGCCAGCAGCTTAAGCGGGGAAACGGCCGGGGAGCTGTTTTTT,CASSLSGETAGELFF
NA,TRBJ2-7,TRBV21-1,NA,TGTGCCAGCAGCAAAGTGACCCGACCCCGGACACCTTGCTCCTACGAGCAGTACTTC,CASSKVTRPRTPCSYEQYF
NA,TRBJ1-5,TRBV12-3/TRBV12-4,NA,TGTGCCAGCAGTTCGACAGATAGCAATCAGCCCCAGCATTTT,CASSSTDSNQPQHF
TRBD2,TRBJ2-3,TRBV24-1,few,TGTGCCACCAGTGCTGCAATCCCAGTAGCGGGGGGTAGCACAGATACGCAGTATTTT,CATSAAIPVAGGSTDTQYF
TRBD2,TRBJ2-3,TRBV7-9,NA,TGTGCCAGCAGCTCCCACAGAACTAGCGGGATATTGGCGCAGTATTTT,CASSSHRTSGILAQYF
NA,TRBJ2-7,TRBV28,NA,TGTGCCAGCAGTAGACAAGGCTACGAGCAGTACTTC,CASSRQGYEQYF
NA,TRBJ1-1,TRBV20-1,NA,TGCAGTGCTAGAGACAGGGAGATTGAAGCTTTCTTT,CSARDREIEAFF
NA,TRBJ2-1,TRBV7-2,few,TGTGCCAGCAGTCCACGTCTGTATGAGCAGTTCTTC,CASSPRLYEQFF
NA,TRBJ1-1,TRBV28,NA,TGTGCCAGCAGTTTGGTTTGGAGGGACACTGAAGCTTTCTTT,CASSLVWRDTEAFF
NA,TRBJ2-1,TRBV3-1,NA,TGTGCCAGCAGCGGAACCCCGGACGGATACAATGAGCAGTTCTTC,CASSGTPDGYNEQFF
NA,TRBJ2-1,TRBV20-1,few,TGCAGTGCTAGGGCGCTGAGCTCCTACAATGAGCAGTTCTTC,CSARALSSYNEQFF